The 5 T cell receptor beta chains given below trace back to one sample, sequenced in a study of blood T cell repertoires in COVID-19. Clones were read by immunoSEQ multiplex PCR, and TCRdb kept only the in-frame ones, dropping some. The top ten hold 3.5% to 5.5% of the sample, which has about 98,000 clones, 70% to 90% seen once. Sequenced: peripheral blood. All receptors derive from a man between 65 and 79 years old with acute or convalescent COVID-19.

This clone was observed once. The chain has TRBV18 and TRBJ1-2, with D maybe TRBD1 (6 bases). Germline loops: CDR1 KGHSH, CDR2 LQKENI. Trimming took 3 bases from V and 6 from J, leaving 17 bases between them. The CDR3 has 15 amino acids. CDR3 region: CASSPVKTGDNGYTF. In nucleotides, the CDR3 is TGTGCCAGCTCACCGGTGAAGACAGGAGACAATGGCTACACCTTC.

The rearrangement links TRBV2 to TRBJ1-1; 7 bases fit TRBD1. With V trimmed by 6 bases and J by 2 bases, 6 bases remained unmatched. The V gene's germline CDR1 is SNHLY and CDR2 FYNNEI. The CDR3 runs 14 residues. The CDR3 DNA reads as TGTGCCAGCAGACCGGGACAGCAAAACACTGAAGCTTTCTTT. As protein: CASRPGQQNTEAFF.

This chain joins TRBV5-1 and TRBJ2-2; D might be TRBD2 (6 bases). The CDR3 length is 15 residues. Looked up from germline, CDR1 is SGHRS and CDR2 is YFSETQ. Trimming pared 1 base from V and 3 bases from J, leaving 10 bases between. The CDR3 nucleotides are TGCGCCAGCAGCTTGCGCGGGGAGGACACCGGGGAGCTGTTTTTT. This translates into CASSLRGEDTGELFF. The full variable domain, its missing parts supplied by reference TRBV5-1 and TRBJ2-2, is KAGVTQTPRYLIKTRGQQVTLSCSPISGHRSVSWYQQTPGQGLQFLFEYFSETQRNKGNFPGRFSGRQFSNSRSEMNVSTLELGDSALYLCASSLRGEDTGELFFGEGSRLTVL.

The chain joins TRBV6-5 to TRBJ2-2; D is perhaps TRBD2 (5 bases). The V end lost 4 bases, the J end lost 7 bases, and 7 bases lay between the germline ends. This CDR3 is 12 amino acids long. The germline V gene encodes CDR1 MNHEY and CDR2 SVGAGI. CDR3 sequence (DNA): TGTGCCAGCAGTTTAGCGTACGGGGAGCTGTTTTTT. It translates to CASSLAYGELFF.

This rearrangement joins TRBV18 to TRBJ1-6; D is undetermined. Germline CDR1 and CDR2: KGHSH and LQKENI. CDR3 length equals 16 residues. V lost 0 bases and J lost 0, with 6 bases in between. The CDR3 bases are TGTGCCAGCTCACCACCCCGCGGCTCCTATAATTCACCCCTCCACTTT. It codes for CASSPPRGSYNSPLHF.